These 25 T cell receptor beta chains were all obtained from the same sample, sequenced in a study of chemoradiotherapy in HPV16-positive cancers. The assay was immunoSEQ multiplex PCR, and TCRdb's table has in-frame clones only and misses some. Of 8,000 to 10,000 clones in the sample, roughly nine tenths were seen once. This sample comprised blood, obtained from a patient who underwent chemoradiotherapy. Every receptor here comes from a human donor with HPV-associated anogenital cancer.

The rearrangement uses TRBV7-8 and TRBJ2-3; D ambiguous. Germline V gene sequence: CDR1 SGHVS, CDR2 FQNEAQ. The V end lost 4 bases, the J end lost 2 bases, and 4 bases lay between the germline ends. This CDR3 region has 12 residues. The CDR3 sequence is CASSSTTDTQYF. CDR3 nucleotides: TGTGCCAGCAGCTCCACCACAGATACGCAGTATTTT.

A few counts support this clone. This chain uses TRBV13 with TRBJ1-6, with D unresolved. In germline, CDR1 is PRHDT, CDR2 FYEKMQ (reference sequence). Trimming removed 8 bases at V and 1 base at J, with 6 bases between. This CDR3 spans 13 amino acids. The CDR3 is CASGYSYNSPLHF. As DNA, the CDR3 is TGTGCCAGCGGTTATTCCTATAATTCACCCCTCCACTTT. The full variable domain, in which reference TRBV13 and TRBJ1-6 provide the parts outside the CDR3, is AAGVIQSPRHLIKEKRETATLKCYPIPRHDTVYWYQQGPGQDPQFLISFYEKMQSDKGSIPDRFSAQQFSDYHSELNMSSLELGDSALYFCASGYSYNSPLHFGNGTRLTVT.

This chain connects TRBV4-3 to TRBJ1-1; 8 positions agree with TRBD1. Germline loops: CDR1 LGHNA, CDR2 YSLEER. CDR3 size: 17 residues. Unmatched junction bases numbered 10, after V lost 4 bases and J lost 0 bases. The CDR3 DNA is TGCGCCAGCAGCCGCGGGACAGGTGGGGGGATGAACACTGAAGCTTTCTTT. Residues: CASSRGTGGGMNTEAFF.

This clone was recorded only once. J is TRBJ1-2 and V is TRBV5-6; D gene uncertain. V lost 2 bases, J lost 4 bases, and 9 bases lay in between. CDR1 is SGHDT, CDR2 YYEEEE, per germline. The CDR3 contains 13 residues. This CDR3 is CASSLNLGYGYTF. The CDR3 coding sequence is TGTGCCAGCAGCTTAAATTTGGGCTATGGCTACACCTTC.

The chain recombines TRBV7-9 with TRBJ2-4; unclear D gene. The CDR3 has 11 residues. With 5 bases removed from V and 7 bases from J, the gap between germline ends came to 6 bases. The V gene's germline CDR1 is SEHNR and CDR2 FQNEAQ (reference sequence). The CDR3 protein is CASSDQNIQYF. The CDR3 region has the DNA TGTGCCAGCAGCGACCAGAACATTCAGTACTTC.

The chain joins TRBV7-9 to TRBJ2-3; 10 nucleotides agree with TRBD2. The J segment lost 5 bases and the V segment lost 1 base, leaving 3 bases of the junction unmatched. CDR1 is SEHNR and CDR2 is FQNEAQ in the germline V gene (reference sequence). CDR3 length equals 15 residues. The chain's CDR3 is CASSLERGGLDTQYF. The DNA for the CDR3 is TGTGCCAGCAGCTTAGAGCGGGGGGGCCTAGATACGCAGTATTTT. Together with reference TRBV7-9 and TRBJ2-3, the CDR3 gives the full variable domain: DTGVSQNPRHKITKRGQNVTFRCDPISEHNRLYWYRQTLGQGPEFLTYFQNEAQLEKSRLLSDRFSAERPKGSFSTLEIQRTEQGDSAMYLCASSLERGGLDTQYFGPGTRLTVL.

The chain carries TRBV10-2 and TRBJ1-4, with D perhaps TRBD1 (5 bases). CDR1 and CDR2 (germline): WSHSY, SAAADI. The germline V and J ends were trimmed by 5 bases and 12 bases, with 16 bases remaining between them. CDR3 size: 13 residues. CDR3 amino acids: CASSPQGLGELFF. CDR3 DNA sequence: TGCGCCAGCAGTCCTCAGGGTCTTGGAGAACTGTTTTTT.

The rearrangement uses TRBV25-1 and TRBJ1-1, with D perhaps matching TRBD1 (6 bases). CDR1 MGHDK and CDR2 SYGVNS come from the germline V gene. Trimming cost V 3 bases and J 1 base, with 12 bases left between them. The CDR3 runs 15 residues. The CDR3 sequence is CASSDLKTGNTEAFF. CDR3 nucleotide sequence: TGTGCCAGCAGTGACCTCAAGACAGGGAACACTGAAGCTTTCTTT. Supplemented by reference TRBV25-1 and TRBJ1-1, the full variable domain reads EADIYQTPRYLVIGTGKKITLECSQTMGHDKMYWYQQDPGMELHLIHYSYGVNSTEKGDLSSESTVSRIRTEHFPLTLESARPSHTSQYLCASSDLKTGNTEAFFGQGTRLTVV.

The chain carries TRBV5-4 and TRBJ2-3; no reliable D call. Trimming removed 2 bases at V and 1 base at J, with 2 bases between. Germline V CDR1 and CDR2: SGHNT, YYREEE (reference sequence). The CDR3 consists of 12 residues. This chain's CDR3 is CASSFGTDTQYF. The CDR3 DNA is TGTGCCAGCAGCTTCGGCACAGATACGCAGTATTTT.

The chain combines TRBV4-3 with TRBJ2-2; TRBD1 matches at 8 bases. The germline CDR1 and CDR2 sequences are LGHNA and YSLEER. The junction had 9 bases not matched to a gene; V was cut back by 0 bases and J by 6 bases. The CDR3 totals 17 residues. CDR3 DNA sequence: TGCGCCAGCAGCCAAGAAGGGCAGGGGGCTTTAGCCGGGGAGCTGTTTTTT. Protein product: CASSQEGQGALAGELFF.

The CDR3 protein is CASSLKPGWTANYGYTF. The DNA of the CDR3 is TGTGCCAGCAGCTTAAAACCGGGGTGGACAGCTAACTATGGCTACACCTTC. The rearrangement uses TRBV11-2 and TRBJ1-2; a weak D match, TRBD1 (6 bases). Per the germline V gene, CDR1 is SGHAT and CDR2 is FQNNGV. CDR3 length: 17 amino acids. V was clipped by 2 bases and J by 0 bases, with 16 bases between them.

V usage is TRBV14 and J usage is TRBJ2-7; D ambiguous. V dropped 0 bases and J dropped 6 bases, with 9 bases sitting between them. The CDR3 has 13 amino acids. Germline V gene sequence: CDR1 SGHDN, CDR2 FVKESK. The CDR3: CASSQDLGSEQYF. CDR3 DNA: TGTGCCAGCAGCCAAGATCTGGGCTCCGAGCAGTACTTC.

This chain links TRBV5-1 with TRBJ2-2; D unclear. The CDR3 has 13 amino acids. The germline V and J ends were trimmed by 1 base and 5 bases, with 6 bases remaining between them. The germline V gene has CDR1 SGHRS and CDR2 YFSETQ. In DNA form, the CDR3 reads TGCGCCAGCAGCTTGAAAGCGACCGGGGAGCTGTTTTTT. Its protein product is CASSLKATGELFF.

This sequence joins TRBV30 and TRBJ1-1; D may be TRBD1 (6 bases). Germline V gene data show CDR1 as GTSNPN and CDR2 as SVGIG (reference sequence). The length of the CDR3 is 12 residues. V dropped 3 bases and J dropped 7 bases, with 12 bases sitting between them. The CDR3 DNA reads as TGTGCCTGGAGACGGGGGGCGGTTGAAGCTTTCTTT. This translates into CAWRRGAVEAFF.

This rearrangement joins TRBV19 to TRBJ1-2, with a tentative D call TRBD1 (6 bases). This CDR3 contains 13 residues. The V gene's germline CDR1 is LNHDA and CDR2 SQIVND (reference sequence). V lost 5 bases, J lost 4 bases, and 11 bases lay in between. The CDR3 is CASSERQVYGYTF. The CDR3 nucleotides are TGTGCCAGTAGTGAGAGACAGGTCTATGGCTACACCTTC.

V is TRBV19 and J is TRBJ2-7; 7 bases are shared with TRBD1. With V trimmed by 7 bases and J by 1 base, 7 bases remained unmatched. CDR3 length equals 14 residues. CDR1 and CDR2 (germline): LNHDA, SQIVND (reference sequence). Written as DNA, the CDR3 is TGTGCCAGTACTCCCCGGGACAGTTCCTACGAGCAGTACTTC. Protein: CASTPRDSSYEQYF.

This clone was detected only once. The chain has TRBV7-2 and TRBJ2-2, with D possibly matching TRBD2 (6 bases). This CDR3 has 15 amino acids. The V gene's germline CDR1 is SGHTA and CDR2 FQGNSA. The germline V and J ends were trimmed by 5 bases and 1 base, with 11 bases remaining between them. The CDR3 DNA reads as TGTGCCAGCAGCGAACGTAGCGGGAACACCGGGGAGCTGTTTTTT. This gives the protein CASSERSGNTGELFF.

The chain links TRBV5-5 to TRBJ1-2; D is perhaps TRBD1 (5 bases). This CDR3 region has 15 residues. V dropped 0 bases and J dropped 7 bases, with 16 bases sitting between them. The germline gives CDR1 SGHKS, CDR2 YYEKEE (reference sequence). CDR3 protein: CASSLDPIRGPGYTF. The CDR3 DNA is TGTGCCAGCAGCTTGGACCCCATCCGGGGCCCTGGCTACACCTTC.

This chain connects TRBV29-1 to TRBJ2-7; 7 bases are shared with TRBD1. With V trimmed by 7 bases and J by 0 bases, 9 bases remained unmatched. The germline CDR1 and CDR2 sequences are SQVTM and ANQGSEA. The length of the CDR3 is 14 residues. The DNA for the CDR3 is TGCAGCGCTATGTCGACAGGGAGCTCCTACGAGCAGTACTTC. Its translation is CSAMSTGSSYEQYF.

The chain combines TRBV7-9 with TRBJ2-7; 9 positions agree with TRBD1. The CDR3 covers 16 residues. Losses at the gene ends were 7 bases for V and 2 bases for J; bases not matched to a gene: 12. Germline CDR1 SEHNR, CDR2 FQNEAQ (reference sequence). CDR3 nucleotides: TGTGCCAGCACCCCTACAGGACAGGGGAACACCTACGAGCAGTACTTC. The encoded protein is CASTPTGQGNTYEQYF.

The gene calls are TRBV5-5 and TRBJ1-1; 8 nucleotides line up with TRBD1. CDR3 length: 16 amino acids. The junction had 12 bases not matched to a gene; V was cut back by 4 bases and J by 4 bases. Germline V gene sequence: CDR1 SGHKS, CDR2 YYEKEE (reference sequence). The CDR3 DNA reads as TGTGCCAGCAGCCGCGCAGGGGGCGAGAGGCTCACTGAAGCTTTCTTT. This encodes CASSRAGGERLTEAFF.

The CDR3 region has the DNA TGCGCCAGCAGCTTGACAGCAAACTATGGCTACACCTTC. Protein sequence: CASSLTANYGYTF. This sequence joins TRBV5-1 and TRBJ1-2, with D uncertain. The V and J ends lost 1 base and 2 bases respectively, with 6 bases between them. The CDR3 extends over 13 amino acids. Per germline, CDR1 SGHRS and CDR2 YFSETQ.

The CDR3 DNA reads TGTGCCTGGAGTGTGGGACACAGGGTTTCAGATACGCAGTATTTT. It specifies CAWSVGHRVSDTQYF. The chain links TRBV30 to TRBJ2-3; D might be TRBD1 (6 bases). CDR3 length equals 15 residues. Germline loops: CDR1 GTSNPN, CDR2 SVGIG (reference sequence). Trimming removed 0 bases from V and 4 bases from J, with 14 bases in between. Full variable domain (rest looked up from reference TRBV30 and TRBJ2-3): SQTIHQWPATLVQPVGSPLSLECTVEGTSNPNLYWYRQAAGRGLQLLFYSVGIGQISSEVPQNLSASRPQDRQFILSSKKLLLSDSGFYLCAWSVGHRVSDTQYFGPGTRLTVL.

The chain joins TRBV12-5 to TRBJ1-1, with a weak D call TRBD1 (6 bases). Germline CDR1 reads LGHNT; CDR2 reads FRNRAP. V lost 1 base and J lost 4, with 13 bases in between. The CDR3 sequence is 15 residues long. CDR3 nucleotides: TGTGCTAGTGGTTTGGACAGGGCCGGTAGCACTGAAGCTTTCTTT. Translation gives CASGLDRAGSTEAFF.

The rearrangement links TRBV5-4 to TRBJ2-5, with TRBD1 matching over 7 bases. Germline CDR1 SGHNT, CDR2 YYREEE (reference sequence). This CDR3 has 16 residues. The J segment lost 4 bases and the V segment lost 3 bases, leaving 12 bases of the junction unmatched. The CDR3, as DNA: TGTGCCAGCAGCTCCCCGGGACAGCGAGCTATAGAGACCCAGTACTTC. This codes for CASSSPGQRAIETQYF.